The 18 T cell receptor beta chains below were found in one sample sequenced in a study of beta chain features in type 1 diabetes. Isolated RNA was reverse transcribed in full, so expressed TCRB transcripts were sequenced. Sequenced by immunoSEQ multiplex PCR; TCRdb stores in-frame clones only, minus some. The sample includes under 250,000 clones, approximately 15% of them seen just once. The antigens of these receptors remain unknown. Study-level results: Moderate yet significant TCRB CDR3 shortening was seen in Type 1 diabetes patients in all four CD4+ subsets.

Sequenced: naive CD4+ T cells from blood. The receptors shown here come from a man under 40 with type 1 diabetes.

The chain links TRBV5-4 to TRBJ2-1; 8 bases fit TRBD2. CDR3 length: 15 residues. The germline V gene has CDR1 SGHNT and CDR2 YYREEE (reference sequence). V was clipped by 4 bases and J by 5 bases; unmatched bases: 8. The CDR3 coding sequence is TGTGCCAGCAGCCTTACGGGGGGGCCGAACAATGAGCAGTTCTTC. Its protein is CASSLTGGPNNEQFF.

This clone was seen more than once but under ten times. V usage is TRBV5-1 and J usage is TRBJ2-5; a weak D match, TRBD2 (6 bases). This CDR3 has 14 amino acids. Germline lookup yields CDR1 SGHRS and CDR2 YFSETQ. Trimming removed 2 bases at V and 5 bases at J, with 13 bases between. The CDR3 here is CASSFASGGETQYF. CDR3 coding DNA: TGCGCCAGCAGCTTTGCCAGCGGAGGGGAGACCCAGTACTTC.

About this clone itself: Other nucleotide sequences from this sample produce the same CDR3. The chain recombines TRBV6-6 with TRBJ2-3; D gene uncertain. The germline gives CDR1 MNHNY, CDR2 SVGAGI (reference sequence). Trimming left V 6 bases short and J 0 bases short, with 4 bases between. This CDR3 region has 12 residues. CDR3 nucleotide sequence: TGTGCCAGCAGCCTTAGCACAGATACGCAGTATTTT. Encoded protein: CASSLSTDTQYF.

This clone was seen only a few times. This rearrangement joins TRBV2 to TRBJ2-7, with 8 bases fitting TRBD1. V shed 6 bases, J shed 6 bases, and the junction held 1 base outside the gene matches. The germline V gene has CDR1 SNHLY and CDR2 FYNNEI. This CDR3 is 11 amino acids long. The CDR3 reads CASRGQVEQYF. DNA of the CDR3: TGTGCCAGCAGGGGACAGGTCGAGCAGTACTTC.

This clone has just a few counts. The rearrangement joins TRBV9 to TRBJ2-5, with D perhaps TRBD2 (6 bases). The CDR3 is made up of 15 amino acids. The germline V gene has CDR1 SGDLS and CDR2 YYNGEE. V was clipped by 6 bases and J by 1 base, with 16 bases between them. In nucleotides, the CDR3 is TGTGCCAGCACCCTTCATGGGGGGAGCCAAGAGACCCAGTACTTC. Amino acid sequence: CASTLHGGSQETQYF.

This clone appeared a few times. V is TRBV5-1 and J is TRBJ2-2, with D unclear. Between the trimmed V and J ends, which lost 2 bases and 1 base, there was a span of 3 bases. CDR1 is SGHRS, CDR2 YFSETQ, per germline. The CDR3 has 13 residues. CDR3 in amino acids: CASSFLNTGELFF. In nucleotides, the CDR3 is TGCGCCAGCAGCTTTCTGAACACCGGGGAGCTGTTTTTT.

The CDR3 DNA reads as TGTGCCAGCAGTTTATCGGACGGGGGAGAGACCCAGTACTTC. Protein sequence: CASSLSDGGETQYF. This sequence joins TRBV27 and TRBJ2-5; D is perhaps TRBD2 (6 bases). Germline V gives CDR1 MNHEY, CDR2 SMNVEV (reference sequence). There are 14 residues in the CDR3. The germline V and J ends were trimmed by 0 bases and 4 bases, with 9 bases remaining between them.

This clone occurred a few times. The V gene is TRBV7-9, the J gene TRBJ1-4, with D perhaps TRBD1 (5 bases). This CDR3 spans 12 amino acids. The V gene lost 2 bases and the J gene lost 13 bases, with 11 bases spanning the gap. The germline V gene encodes CDR1 SEHNR and CDR2 FQNEAQ (reference sequence). CDR3 sequence reads: CASSLSREGLFF. Written as DNA, the CDR3 is TGTGCCAGCAGCTTATCCAGGGAAGGACTGTTTTTT.

This clone was seen only a few times. The chain carries TRBV2 and TRBJ1-1; the D is unclear. The CDR3 is made up of 11 amino acids. Germline lookup yields CDR1 SNHLY and CDR2 FYNNEI. Trimming took off 10 bases at V and 4 bases at J, with 10 bases between the two ends. The CDR3 region is CAMSLGTEAFF. CDR3 sequence (DNA): TGTGCCATGTCGCTCGGCACTGAAGCTTTCTTT.

This clone was found a few times. The rearrangement joins TRBV5-6 to TRBJ2-2; D is unclear. Deletions cut 5 bases from V and 0 bases from J, with 11 bases between. The germline V gene has CDR1 SGHDT and CDR2 YYEEEE. The CDR3 extends over 15 amino acids. Here the CDR3 DNA reads TGTGCCAGCAGGCGACTCAGCTCGAACACCGGGGAGCTGTTTTTT. Protein product: CASRRLSSNTGELFF.

This clone occurred a few times. V is TRBV25-1 and J is TRBJ1-2; D is possibly TRBD1 (5 bases). The germline V and J ends were trimmed by 10 bases and 3 bases, with 15 bases remaining between them. The CDR3 extends over 13 amino acids. The germline CDR1 and CDR2 sequences are MGHDK and SYGVNS. The DNA of the CDR3 is TGTGCCACCTCCTGGGAGGGGTACTATGGCTACACCTTC. Protein: CATSWEGYYGYTF.

This chain connects TRBV7-6 to TRBJ2-5; no firm D call. The germline gives CDR1 SGHVS, CDR2 FNYEAQ. V lost 1 base and J 3 bases, leaving 9 bases between the germline ends. The CDR3 is 14 residues long. Here the CDR3 DNA reads TGTGCCAGCAGCTTAGGTACACTAAAAGAGACCCAGTACTTC. Protein product: CASSLGTLKETQYF.

The genes are TRBV12-5 and TRBJ1-5; 10 nucleotides match TRBD1. The V gene's germline CDR1 is LGHNT and CDR2 FRNRAP. The J segment lost 6 bases and the V segment lost 6 bases, leaving 14 bases of the junction unmatched. The CDR3 spans 17 residues. The CDR3 nucleotides are TGTGCTAGTGGAACCAGTACCGGGACAGGGGTGAGTCAGCCCCAGCATTTT. It translates to CASGTSTGTGVSQPQHF.

The V gene is TRBV14, the J gene TRBJ1-4; weak D call: TRBD1 (5 bases). This CDR3 region has 16 residues. CDR1 is SGHDN, CDR2 FVKESK, per germline. V was shortened by 5 bases and J by 6 bases, with 19 bases between the two germline ends. DNA for the CDR3: TGTGCCAGCAGCAACCTCGCGGGGGAGACGTATGAAAAACTGTTTTTT. Residues: CASSNLAGETYEKLFF.

This clone was seen only a few times. The chain carries TRBV19 and TRBJ2-5, with 8 bases fitting TRBD2. V shed 4 bases, J shed 10 bases, and the junction held 8 bases outside the gene matches. The length of the CDR3 is 13 residues. CDR1 and CDR2 from the germline V gene are LNHDA and SQIVND (reference sequence). The CDR3 loop reads CASSTDGGAFQYF. The CDR3 region has the DNA TGTGCCAGTAGTACGGACGGGGGGGCGTTCCAGTACTTC.

This clone was observed a handful of times. Within the sample, other DNA sequences also encode this same CDR3. The rearrangement uses TRBV6-5 and TRBJ1-1; D is unresolved. The germline V and J ends were trimmed by 2 bases and 1 base, with 5 bases remaining between them. The CDR3 loop spans 13 amino acids. Looked up from germline, CDR1 is MNHEY and CDR2 is SVGAGI. CDR3 loop: CASSYGQNTEAFF. The DNA for the CDR3 is TGTGCCAGCAGTTACGGGCAGAACACTGAAGCTTTCTTT.

This sequence joins TRBV25-1 and TRBJ1-1; no definite D call. V lost 6 bases and J lost 4, with 12 bases in between. CDR1 is MGHDK, CDR2 SYGVNS, per germline. CDR3 size: 13 residues. This CDR3 reads CASRLTAFTEAFF. The CDR3 nucleotides read TGTGCCAGCAGACTTACAGCCTTCACTGAAGCTTTCTTT.

This clone was seen more than once but under ten times. The J gene is TRBJ2-7, the V gene TRBV6-1; 7 bases are shared with TRBD2. In germline, CDR1 is MNHNS, CDR2 SASEGT. The CDR3 is 13 residues long. Trimming removed 7 bases from V and 4 bases from J; junction bases left unmatched: 7. This CDR3 reads CASTPGGNYEQYF. The CDR3 nucleotides read TGTGCCAGCACCCCGGGGGGAAATTACGAGCAGTACTTC.